The T cell receptor (beta chain) described here comes from a study of blood T cell repertoires in COVID-19. Germline CDR1 and CDR2: MRHNA and SNTAGT. The CDR3 runs to 15 residues. The V and J ends lost 3 bases and 9 bases, in that order; junction bases with no gene match: 8. Method: immunoSEQ multiplex PCR; TCRdb's copy keeps in-frame clones and lacks some. This table has roughly 300,000 clones, approximately 85% appearing once. The specimen sequenced was peripheral blood. This receptor was obtained from a human donor in a cohort sampled during active COVID-19. This chain uses TRBV6-4 with TRBJ2-1, with 10 bases lining up with TRBD2. This CDR3 is CASSEMTSGLGEQFF. CDR3 coding DNA: TGTGCCAGCAGTGAAATGACTAGCGGGCTCGGTGAGCAGTTCTTC.